This T cell receptor (beta chain) was sequenced during a study of control samples from healthy donors and cancer patients. The table came from immunoSEQ multiplex PCR; TCRdb's copy has only in-frame clones and leaves some out. The sample contains approximately 70,000 clones, around 90% of which appear only once. This clone was seen once. Losses at the gene ends were 5 bases for V and 6 bases for J; bases not matched to a gene: 8. The CDR3 runs to 14 residues. In germline, CDR1 is MNHNY, CDR2 SVGAGI (reference sequence). This clonotype originated in a man aged 55-75 years with colorectal cancer. The chain combines TRBV6-6 with TRBJ2-5; 8 bases agree with TRBD2. The sequenced sample was PBMCs. CDR3 sequence reads: CASSPHGGAQTQYF. In DNA form, the CDR3 reads TGTGCCAGCAGTCCCCACGGGGGGGCGCAGACCCAGTACTTC.